The sequence of this T cell receptor beta chain was determined in a study of blood T cell repertoires in COVID-19. TCRdb's table, derived via immunoSEQ multiplex PCR, lists solely in-frame clones and lacks some. Of about 330,000 clones in the sample, more than 85% were seen once. Trimming stripped 5 bases from V and 1 base from J, with 11 bases between. The CDR3 spans 14 residues. The germline CDR1 and CDR2 sequences are SGHNT and YENEEA. The chain recombines TRBV11-3 with TRBJ2-5; D is perhaps TRBD2 (6 bases). This TCR came from a woman under 40 who had recovered from COVID-19. The source material was PBMCs or T cells enriched from blood (not recorded which). The CDR3 region has the DNA TGTGCCAGCAGCGTCTTTAGCGGCCAAGAGACCCAGTACTTC. This sequence encodes CASSVFSGQETQYF.